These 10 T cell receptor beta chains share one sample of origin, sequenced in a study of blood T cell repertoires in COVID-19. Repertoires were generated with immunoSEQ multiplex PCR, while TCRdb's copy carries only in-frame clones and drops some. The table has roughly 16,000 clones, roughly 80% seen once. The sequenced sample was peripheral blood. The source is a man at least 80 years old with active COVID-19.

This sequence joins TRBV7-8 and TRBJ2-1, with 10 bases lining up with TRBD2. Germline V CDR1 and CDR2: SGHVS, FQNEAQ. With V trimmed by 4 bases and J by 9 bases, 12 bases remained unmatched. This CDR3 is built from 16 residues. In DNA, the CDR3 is TGTGCCAGCAGCTCCTTCAGCGGGAGGGAGTGGGGTGAGCAGTTCTTC. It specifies CASSSFSGREWGEQFF.

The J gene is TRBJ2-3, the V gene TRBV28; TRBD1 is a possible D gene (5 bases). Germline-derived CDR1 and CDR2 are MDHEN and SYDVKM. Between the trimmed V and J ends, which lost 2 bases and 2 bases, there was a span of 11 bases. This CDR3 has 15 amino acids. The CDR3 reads CASSLQGGNTDTQYF. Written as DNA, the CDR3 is TGTGCCAGCAGTTTACAGGGCGGCAACACAGATACGCAGTATTTT. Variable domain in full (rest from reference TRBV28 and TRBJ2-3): DVKVTQSSRYLVKRTGEKVFLECVQDMDHENMFWYRQDPGLGLRLIYFSYDVKMKEKGDIPEGYSVSREKKERFSLILESASTNQTSMYLCASSLQGGNTDTQYFGPGTRLTVL.

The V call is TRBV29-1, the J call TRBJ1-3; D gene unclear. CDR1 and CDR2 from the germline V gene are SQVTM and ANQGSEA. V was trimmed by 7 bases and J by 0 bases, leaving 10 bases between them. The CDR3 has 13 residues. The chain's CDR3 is CSARTDSGNTIYF. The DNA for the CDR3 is TGCAGCGCCCGAACAGACTCTGGAAACACCATATATTTT.

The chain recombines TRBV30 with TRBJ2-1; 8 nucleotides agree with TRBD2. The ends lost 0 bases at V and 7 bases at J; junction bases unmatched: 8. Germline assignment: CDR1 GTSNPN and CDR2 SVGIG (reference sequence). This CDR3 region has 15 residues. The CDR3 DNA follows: TGTGCCTGGAGTGTACCAGGACTAGCAGGGAATGAGCAGTTCTTC. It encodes CAWSVPGLAGNEQFF.

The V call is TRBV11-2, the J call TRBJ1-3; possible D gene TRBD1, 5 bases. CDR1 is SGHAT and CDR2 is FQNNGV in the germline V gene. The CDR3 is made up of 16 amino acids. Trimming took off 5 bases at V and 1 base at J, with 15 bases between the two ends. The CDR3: CASSPQGFGSGNTIYF. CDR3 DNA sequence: TGTGCCAGCAGCCCTCAGGGCTTCGGATCTGGAAACACCATATATTTT.

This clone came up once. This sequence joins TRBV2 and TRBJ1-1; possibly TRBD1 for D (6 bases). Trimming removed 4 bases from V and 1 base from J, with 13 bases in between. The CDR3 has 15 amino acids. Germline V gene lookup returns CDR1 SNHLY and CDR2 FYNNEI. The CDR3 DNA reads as TGTGCCAGCAGTGGAACAGGGTGGGGGAACACTGAAGCTTTCTTT. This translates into CASSGTGWGNTEAFF.

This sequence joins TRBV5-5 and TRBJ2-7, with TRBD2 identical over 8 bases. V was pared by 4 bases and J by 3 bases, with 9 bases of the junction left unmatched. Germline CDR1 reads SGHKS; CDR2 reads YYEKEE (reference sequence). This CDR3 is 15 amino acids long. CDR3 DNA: TGTGCCAGCAGCCTTCTATCGGGAGGGAGCTACGAGCAGTACTTC. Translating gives CASSLLSGGSYEQYF.

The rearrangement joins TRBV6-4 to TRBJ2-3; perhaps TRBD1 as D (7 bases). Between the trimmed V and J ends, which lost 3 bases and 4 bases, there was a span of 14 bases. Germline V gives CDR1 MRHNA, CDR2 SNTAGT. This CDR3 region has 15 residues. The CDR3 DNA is TGTGCCAGCAGTGAAGGCGGGACAGCGGCAGATACGCAGTATTTT. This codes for CASSEGGTAADTQYF.

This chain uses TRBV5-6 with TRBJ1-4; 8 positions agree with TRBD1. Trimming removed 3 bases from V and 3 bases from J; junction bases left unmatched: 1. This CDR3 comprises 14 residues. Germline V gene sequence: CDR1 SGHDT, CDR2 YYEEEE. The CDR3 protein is CASSSGQANEKLFF. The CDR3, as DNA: TGTGCCAGCAGCTCGGGACAGGCTAATGAAAAACTGTTTTTT.

The CDR3 sequence is CASSFGSGRIPHEQYF. For the CDR3, the DNA is TGTGCCAGCAGCTTCGGTAGCGGGAGGATCCCCCACGAGCAGTACTTC. This chain connects TRBV5-4 to TRBJ2-7; 10 bases fit TRBD2. The CDR3 has 16 residues. The V gene end was trimmed by 2 bases and the J gene end by 5 bases; junction bases not matched to a gene: 10. Germline CDR1 and CDR2: SGHNT and YYREEE (reference sequence).